These 14 T cell receptor beta chains came from one sample sequenced in a study of blood T cells in healthy people across ages. Through a sample-barcoded 5' primer and a J-beta primer mix, a second PCR was run for roughly 7 to 11 cycles. TCRdb called the 5' RACE reads again in MiXCR, with one record for every CDR3 protein. The sample contains some 1,500,000 distinct CDR3 sequences, around 40% of which appear only once. Sequencing was done on a sample of blood. The source is a woman aged 18 to 35 in good health.

V and J are TRBV7-9 and TRBJ2-1; TRBD2 aligns across 8 bases. V lost 0 bases and J lost 8; bases outside the gene matches: 6. Germline-derived CDR1 and CDR2 are SEHNR and FQNEAQ (reference sequence). The CDR3 length is 15 residues. The CDR3 nucleotides are TGTGCCAGCAGCTTAGCAGCGGGGGTTTACGATGAGCAGTTCTTC. It encodes CASSLAAGVYDEQFF.

As for this clonotype: A junction boundary mismatches the germline segment, possibly from a read error. The J gene is TRBJ1-1, the V gene TRBV27, with 7 bases matching TRBD1. This CDR3 is built from 14 residues. The germline CDR1 and CDR2 sequences are MNHEY and SMNVEV (reference sequence). The CDR3 loop is CANSYGTANTEAFF. In nucleotides, the CDR3 is TGTGCCAACAGTTACGGGACAGCGAACACTGAAGCTTTCTTT.

This clonotype was seen ten or more times. One junction end disagrees with the germline gene, perhaps due to a read error. V usage is TRBV27 and J usage is TRBJ2-7, with a tentative D call TRBD2 (6 bases). This CDR3 contains 15 residues. CDR1 and CDR2 from the germline V gene are MNHEY and SMNVEV (reference sequence). Here the CDR3 DNA reads TGCGCCAGCAGCCTCTCCGGGACTGGATCCTACGAGCAGTACTTC. Protein: CASSLSGTGSYEQYF.

This clonotype has only a few counts. The V call is TRBV11-2, the J call TRBJ2-5; TRBD2 might be the D (5 bases). V was trimmed by 6 bases and J by 7 bases, leaving 27 bases between them. CDR1 is SGHAT and CDR2 is FQNNGV in the germline V gene. CDR3 size: 17 residues. This CDR3 reads CASRPIARRESLGTQYF. CDR3 in DNA: TGTGCCAGCAGGCCTATAGCGAGAAGGGAATCATTGGGGACCCAGTACTTC. The full variable domain, rest sourced from reference TRBV11-2 and TRBJ2-5, is EAGVAQSPRYKIIEKRQSVAFWCNPISGHATLYWYQQILGQGPKLLIQFQNNGVVDDSQLPKDRFSAERLKGVDSTLKIQPAKLEDSAVYLCASRPIARRESLGTQYFGPGTRLLVL.

The rearrangement uses TRBV6-2 or TRBV6-3 and TRBJ2-1; TRBD2 matches 9 bases. Trimming removed 6 bases from V and 4 bases from J; junction bases left unmatched: 7. The CDR3 length is 15 residues. Germline V gene lookup returns CDR1 MNHEY and CDR2 SVGEGT. The CDR3 DNA is TGTGCCAGCAGGCCCCTAGCGGGATGGTACAATGAGCAGTTCTTC. It codes for CASRPLAGWYNEQFF.

In its sample, this clonotype was seen a few times. This chain links TRBV27 with TRBJ2-5; D is unclear. The CDR3 is made up of 12 amino acids. Germline V gene data show CDR1 as MNHEY and CDR2 as SMNVEV (reference sequence). Deletions cut 6 bases from V and 3 bases from J, with 8 bases between. The CDR3 sequence is CASRGIEETQYF. In nucleotides, the CDR3 is TGTGCCAGCAGGGGCATAGAAGAGACCCAGTACTTC.

A remark on this clonotype: A clone one base away is much larger, so this may be a read error. The chain has TRBV6-2 or TRBV6-3 and TRBJ2-7, with 12 bases aligning to TRBD2. This CDR3 comprises 15 residues. Germline CDR1 and CDR2: MNHEY and SVGEGT. This CDR3 is CACRLGLAGTYEQYF. In nucleotides, the CDR3 is TGTGCCTGCAGACTAGGACTAGCGGGGACCTACGAGCAGTACTTC.

This clonotype was detected ten times or more. V usage is TRBV20-1 and J usage is TRBJ2-7; 7 bases are a match to TRBD1. Germline assignment: CDR1 DFQATT and CDR2 SNEGSKA (reference sequence). This CDR3 comprises 14 residues. The V segment lost 0 bases and the J segment 5 bases; nucleotides outside the gene matches: 7. In nucleotides, the CDR3 is TGCAGTGCTAGAGATCTTACAGGGGACCACGAGCAGTACTTC. Translated: CSARDLTGDHEQYF.

This clonotype was seen a handful of times. This chain connects TRBV6-2 or TRBV6-3 to TRBJ1-5, with a tentative D call TRBD1 (5 bases). CDR1 and CDR2 from the germline V gene are MNHEY and SVGEGT. This CDR3 has 13 amino acids. Trimming removed 0 bases at V and 6 bases at J, with 6 bases between. CDR3 sequence reads: CASSYSTAQPQHF. The CDR3 DNA follows: TGTGCCAGCAGTTACTCGACAGCTCAGCCCCAGCATTTT.

V usage is TRBV20-1 and J usage is TRBJ1-2; D gene ambiguous. Germline V gene sequence: CDR1 DFQATT, CDR2 SNEGSKA (reference sequence). The CDR3 totals 14 residues. V was cut by 6 bases and J by 8 bases, with 22 bases left in between. Here the CDR3 DNA reads TGCAGTGCCAGTACCACACCTCCCTTAAGGGGCTACACCTTC. This codes for CSASTTPPLRGYTF.

Only a few counts were recorded for this clonotype. This rearrangement joins TRBV20-1 to TRBJ2-3; TRBD2 might be the D (5 bases). Per the germline V gene, CDR1 is DFQATT and CDR2 is SNEGSKA (reference sequence). Trimming removed 4 bases at V and 1 base at J, with 9 bases between. The CDR3 sequence is 13 residues long. CDR3 protein: CSAKLGGTDTQYF. CDR3 nucleotides: TGCAGTGCTAAACTAGGTGGCACAGATACGCAGTATTTT.

Regarding this clonotype: A read error is possible here, since a much larger clone lies one base away. V and J are TRBV7-2 and TRBJ1-4; D perhaps matches TRBD1 (6 bases). This CDR3 has 14 amino acids. CDR1 is SGHTA, CDR2 FQGNSA, per germline. CDR3 coding DNA: TGTGCCAGCAGCCCCACAGGGTTTGATGAAAGACTGTTTTTT. This gives the protein CASSPTGFDERLFF.

This clonotype occurred a few times. This chain's CDR3 is CATSRDRTISGYGYTF. DNA of the CDR3: TGTGCCACCAGCAGAGACAGGACAATTTCAGGCTATGGCTACACCTTC. V usage is TRBV15 and J usage is TRBJ1-2; possible D gene TRBD1, 5 bases. The germline V gene encodes CDR1 LNHNV and CDR2 YYDKDF (reference sequence). The CDR3 runs 16 residues. The V gene lost 0 bases and the J gene lost 4 bases, with 15 bases spanning the gap.

This clonotype came up once. V gene TRBV18 combines with J gene TRBJ2-3; D might be TRBD2 (5 bases). CDR1 KGHSH and CDR2 LQKENI come from the germline V gene. This CDR3 comprises 15 residues. V lost 4 bases and J 10 bases, leaving 21 bases between the germline ends. CDR3 coding DNA: TGTGCCAGCTCACGACTTACCGCAGGTGGAGGTGCGCAGTATTTT. It specifies CASSRLTAGGGAQYF.